This TCR beta chain was recorded in a study of OX40 agonist ivuxolimab in advanced cancers. Regarding the study in general: The costimulatory receptor OX40 (CD134) was targeted by ivuxolimab, a fully human IgG2 agonistic monoclonal antibody. Patients were allowed to have had prior anti-PD-1, anti-PD-L1 or anti-CTLA-4 therapy, and 40% to 45% of the dose-escalation patients had been treated with checkpoint inhibitors. Peripheral TCRbeta sequencing was intended to test whether TCR sequence diversity was altered and clonal T-cell expansion was caused by ivuxolimab. Intravenous ivuxolimab was administered to patients every 2 weeks at six dose levels: 0.01, 0.1, 0.3, 1.5, 3 and 10 mg/kg. Partial responses occurred in three dose-escalation patients, of whom one had hepatocellular carcinoma and two had cutaneous melanoma. A male proportion of 82.7% and a mean age of around 60 years, ranging from roughly 20 to 80, were recorded for the dose-escalation cohort. Of the approximately 50 dose-escalation patients, hepatocellular carcinoma was present in roughly 19, melanoma in around 15, renal cell carcinoma in 9 and head and neck cancer in 9. The paper describes the monotherapy dose-escalation part (N ≈ 52 patients) of the phase I trial of ivuxolimab.

To sequence the TCRbeta CDR3 region, genomic DNA was isolated from the sorted cells. The immunoSEQ Assay was used for sequencing of TCRbeta CDR3 regions. In TCRdb, the immuneACCESS table is reduced to in-frame sequences with V and J assigned. These tables do not hold every clone; where another copy was compared, an unresolved V gene accounts for under half, and the others remain unexplained. Across this sample there are 55,000 to 75,000 clones, with roughly 85% seen only once. The ten largest clones capture approximately 3.7% of the sample. Based on its abundance in the sample, this clone is medium-sized (0.01 to 0.1%). Which antigen it targets is not known. Base quality data are lacking; no much larger clone is found one base away. Study-level results and caveats: At doses of 0.1 to 3.0 mg/kg, clonal expansion of both CD4+ and CD8+ blood T cells was observed from baseline to week 6. After ivuxolimab, more expanded clones were found on average in CD8+ T cells than in CD4+ T cells. Antigen specificity was not determined for the clonally expanded peripheral T cells. In partial responders in the 0.1-3.0 mg/kg groups, normalized peripheral clonal expansion was found to be among the lowest, especially among CD8+ T cells. Low levels of normalized T-cell clonal expansion were also seen in some patients who did not respond.

Patients with autoimmune disease history or receiving systemic immunosuppression were excluded from the trial. Peripheral blood for TCR sequencing was drawn from every dose cohort at baseline, at cycle 4 day 1 and at cycle 7 day 1. The samples were taken from a phase I, first-in-human, multicenter, open-label dose-escalation trial of ivuxolimab. Adults with locally advanced or metastatic melanoma, renal cell, hepatocellular, or head and neck squamous cell carcinoma were enrolled in the trial. Before TCR sequencing, CD4+ T cells and CD8+ T cells were sorted from peripheral blood as separate populations. The sequenced sample was CD4+ or CD8+ T cells sorted from blood, obtained in a trial of the OX40 agonist ivuxolimab. The receptor comes from an adult with an advanced solid tumor such as melanoma, head and neck, liver or kidney cancer.

The nucleotide sequence is TGTGCCAGCACCTTCGGAGACAGGAACTATGGCTACACCTTC. This encodes CASTFGDRNYGYTF. Recombination linked TRBV25-1 to TRBJ1-2, and possibly TRBD1, on 6 matching bases. CDR1 and CDR2 are read off the germline V gene as MGHDK and SYGVNS. The CDR3 holds 14 amino acids from the cysteine to the phenylalanine. Only the CDR3 DNA stays, 42 bases, in frame from base 1. Trimming costs V 7 bases and J 2 bases, and their ends lie 14 bases apart.